This TCR beta chain was identified during a study of T cell responses to AZD1222 COVID-19 vaccine. This clone has just one count. CDR3 length: 18 residues. Using immunoSEQ multiplex PCR, the repertoire was profiled, and TCRdb retains in-frame clones only, with some absent. The sample holds about 82,000 clones, about four fifths seen once. The chain joins TRBV1 to TRBJ2-3; the tabulated D call, TRBD2, remains unverified against the DNA. TRBV1 constitutes a pseudogene. This TCR derives from an adult who received the AZD1222 COVID-19 vaccine. The sequencing here drew on peripheral blood, taken 28 days after the second AZD1222 dose. The CDR3 nucleotides are TGCACCAGCAGCCAGGCCACCTTCAGCGGGAGTGGTTCAGATACGCAGTATTTT. Translated: CTSSQATFSGSGSDTQYF.